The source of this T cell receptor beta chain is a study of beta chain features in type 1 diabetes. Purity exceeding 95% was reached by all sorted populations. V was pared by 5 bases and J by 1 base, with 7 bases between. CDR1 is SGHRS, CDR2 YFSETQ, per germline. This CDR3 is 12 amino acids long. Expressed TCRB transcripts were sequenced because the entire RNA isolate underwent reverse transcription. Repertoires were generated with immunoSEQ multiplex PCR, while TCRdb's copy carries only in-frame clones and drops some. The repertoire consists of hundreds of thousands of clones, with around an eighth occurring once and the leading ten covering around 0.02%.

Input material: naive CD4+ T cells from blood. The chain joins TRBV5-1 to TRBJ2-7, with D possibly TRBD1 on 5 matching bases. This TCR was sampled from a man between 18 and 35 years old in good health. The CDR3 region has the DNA TGCGCCAGCAGACAGGATTCCTACGAGCAGTACTTC. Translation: CASRQDSYEQYF.